The clone carrying this TCR beta chain was recorded a few times. This sample is part of a study of response to subunit inactivated influenza vaccine. V lost 2 bases, J lost 0 bases, and 5 bases stayed unmatched. Germline CDR1 reads MRHNA; CDR2 reads SNTAGT. This CDR3 has 16 residues. One entry per CDR3 protein, called by TCRdb with MiXCR from the RT-PCR reads. The data contain 600,000 to 700,000 distinct CDR3 sequences, around 15% of them singletons. The rearrangement links TRBV6-4 to TRBJ2-3; 7 nucleotides line up with TRBD1. The sequences come from PBMCs from blood, collected less than 15 days before vaccination. This clonotype originated in a man aged 50 or older who received an inactivated influenza vaccine. Here the CDR3 reads CASSDEGGRSTDTQYF. CDR3 DNA sequence: TGTGCCAGCAGTGACGAAGGGGGCAGAAGCACAGATACGCAGTATTTT.